This T cell receptor beta chain comes out of a study of blood T cell repertoires in COVID-19. Study-level background: Spain, Italy and the United States supplied samples that represented acute and convalescent COVID-19. From T cells, B-cell-depleted T cells, or PBMCs came the material, which was cDNA or gDNA.

CDR3 length: 14 amino acids. From germline, CDR1 is WSHSY and CDR2 SAAADI. V lost 6 bases, J lost 0 bases, and 3 bases stayed unmatched. Using immunoSEQ multiplex PCR, the repertoire was profiled, and TCRdb retains in-frame clones only, with some absent. The sample has approximately 320,000 clones, roughly nine tenths seen once. Living in 24 US areas, the participants were between about 18 and 100 years of age. Participant reports of clinical history set cohort assignment. This rearrangement joins TRBV10-2 to TRBJ1-1; 8 bases are shared with TRBD1. This sequence was found in a man in his 60s who had recovered from COVID-19. The sequenced material came from PBMCs or T cells enriched from blood (not recorded which). CDR3 loop: CASRVQGVNTEAFF. In nucleotides, the CDR3 is TGCGCCAGCAGGGTACAGGGGGTGAACACTGAAGCTTTCTTT.